Listed below are T cell receptor beta chains from one sample, sequenced in a study of cytomegalovirus exposure and HLA in healthy donors. Sequencing used immunoSEQ multiplex PCR; TCRdb keeps in-frame clones, though not all of them. The table records about 130,000 clones, about four fifths of them present only once. Input material: PBMCs. The receptors were gathered from a man aged 25 to 45 in good health and CMV-seronegative. Each CDR3 is given with its conserved first and last residue. The order of the fields is D gene, clone size, J gene, V gene, CDR3 DNA, CDR3 protein. The D gene is left open where the match is weak. Clone size is shown for a subset of rows, as once, few, many or a class of expanded clone.

d_call: .; clone_size: .; j_call: TRBJ2-2; v_call: TRBV30; cdr3_nt: TGTGCCTGGAGTGTAGGGCAGGGTAAGGCCGGGGGGCTGTTTTTT; cdr3_aa: CAWSVGQGKAGGLFF
d_call: TRBD1; clone_size: .; j_call: TRBJ1-5; v_call: TRBV7-9; cdr3_nt: TGTGCCAGCAGCCCGGGGACAGCTAGCAATCAGCCCCAGCATTTT; cdr3_aa: CASSPGTASNQPQHF
d_call: .; clone_size: few; j_call: TRBJ2-7; v_call: TRBV27; cdr3_nt: TGTGCCAGCAGTTCACTGTACGAGCAGTACTTC; cdr3_aa: CASSSLYEQYF
d_call: TRBD1; clone_size: .; j_call: TRBJ1-1; v_call: TRBV9; cdr3_nt: TGTGCCAGCAGCCTAGGACAGGGGGTGACTGAAGCTTTCTTT; cdr3_aa: CASSLGQGVTEAFF
d_call: .; clone_size: few; j_call: TRBJ1-5; v_call: TRBV7-6; cdr3_nt: TGTGCCAGCAGCTTAGAGGACAGTGGGCAGCCCCAGCATTTT; cdr3_aa: CASSLEDSGQPQHF
d_call: TRBD1; clone_size: .; j_call: TRBJ2-7; v_call: TRBV4-2; cdr3_nt: TGTGCCAGCAGCCAAGATAGTAGGGCAGGGGGCCACGAGCAGTACTTC; cdr3_aa: CASSQDSRAGGHEQYF
d_call: .; clone_size: .; j_call: TRBJ1-2; v_call: TRBV6-5; cdr3_nt: TGTGCCAGCAGTTACTCGGTGGTGGGGGGGCGGTGGGGCTACACCTTC; cdr3_aa: CASSYSVVGGRWGYTF
d_call: TRBD2; clone_size: .; j_call: TRBJ2-3; v_call: TRBV30; cdr3_nt: TGTGCCTGGAGTCTAACGGGAGGGCCGGGGGACACAGATACGCAGTATTTT; cdr3_aa: CAWSLTGGPGDTDTQYF
d_call: .; clone_size: once; j_call: TRBJ2-7; v_call: TRBV5-5; cdr3_nt: TGTGCCAGCAGCCCCGACACGGTGAGCTACGAGCAGTACTTC; cdr3_aa: CASSPDTVSYEQYF
d_call: .; clone_size: .; j_call: TRBJ2-7; v_call: TRBV29-1; cdr3_nt: TGCAGCGTTGAAGATCGGGCGGGTCTCGGGGAGCAGTACTTC; cdr3_aa: CSVEDRAGLGEQYF
d_call: TRBD1; clone_size: once; j_call: TRBJ2-7; v_call: TRBV4-2; cdr3_nt: TGTGCCAGCAGCCCGACCAGACAGGGGATATCCTACGAGCAGTACTTC; cdr3_aa: CASSPTRQGISYEQYF
d_call: .; clone_size: .; j_call: TRBJ1-3; v_call: TRBV5-1; cdr3_nt: TGCGCCAGCAGCTTGGATTTTAGCTCTGGAAACACCATATATTTT; cdr3_aa: CASSLDFSSGNTIYF
d_call: TRBD2; clone_size: .; j_call: TRBJ2-1; v_call: TRBV4-3; cdr3_nt: TGCGCCAGCAGCCAAGTACTGGGAGCGGGGGAGCAGTTCTTC; cdr3_aa: CASSQVLGAGEQFF
d_call: TRBD1; clone_size: .; j_call: TRBJ2-3; v_call: TRBV7-2; cdr3_nt: TGTGCCAGCAGCTGGGACAGGCGTAGCACAGATACGCAGTATTTT; cdr3_aa: CASSWDRRSTDTQYF
d_call: TRBD1; clone_size: .; j_call: TRBJ1-6; v_call: TRBV5-6; cdr3_nt: TGTGCCAGCAGCTTGGACAGGGGTGTCTATAATTCACCCCTCCACTTT; cdr3_aa: CASSLDRGVYNSPLHF
d_call: TRBD1; clone_size: .; j_call: TRBJ2-7; v_call: TRBV27; cdr3_nt: TGTGCCAGCAGTTTTGTTGGGACAGGAGTCTACGAGCAGTACTTC; cdr3_aa: CASSFVGTGVYEQYF
d_call: TRBD2; clone_size: .; j_call: TRBJ2-3; v_call: TRBV28; cdr3_nt: TGTGCCAGCAGTTTATTGCGGGAGTGGGCTAGCACAGATACGCAGTATTTT; cdr3_aa: CASSLLREWASTDTQYF
d_call: .; clone_size: .; j_call: TRBJ2-7; v_call: TRBV27; cdr3_nt: TGTGCCAGCAGATCCCAGAATAACCTCTACGAGCAGTACTTC; cdr3_aa: CASRSQNNLYEQYF
d_call: .; clone_size: once; j_call: TRBJ2-7; v_call: TRBV4-3; cdr3_nt: TGCGCCAGCAGCCAAGACGGGAAGGCGGAAGCCTCCTACGAGCAGTACTTC; cdr3_aa: CASSQDGKAEASYEQYF
d_call: .; clone_size: .; j_call: TRBJ1-4; v_call: TRBV6-5; cdr3_nt: TGTGCCAGCAGCCCCGACGGACTTAATGAAAAACTGTTTTTT; cdr3_aa: CASSPDGLNEKLFF
d_call: .; clone_size: .; j_call: TRBJ1-5; v_call: TRBV18; cdr3_nt: TGTGCCAGCTCACCCAGTAGCAATCAGCCCCAGCATTTT; cdr3_aa: CASSPSSNQPQHF
d_call: TRBD1; clone_size: .; j_call: TRBJ2-1; v_call: TRBV5-1; cdr3_nt: TGCGCCAGCAGCAAGCAGACCGGGACAGGCTACAATGAGCAGTTCTTC; cdr3_aa: CASSKQTGTGYNEQFF
d_call: TRBD1; clone_size: .; j_call: TRBJ1-1; v_call: TRBV2; cdr3_nt: TGTGCCAGCAGTCTACCCTTCAACCAGGGGGGAGCTTTCTTT; cdr3_aa: CASSLPFNQGGAFF
d_call: TRBD1; clone_size: .; j_call: TRBJ1-1; v_call: TRBV19; cdr3_nt: TGTGCCAGTAGCCTTAACAGGGGGACTGAAGCTTTCTTT; cdr3_aa: CASSLNRGTEAFF
d_call: .; clone_size: .; j_call: TRBJ1-2; v_call: TRBV29-1; cdr3_nt: TGCAGCGTTGTAGGCCAGGGATCGGGCTACACCTTC; cdr3_aa: CSVVGQGSGYTF
d_call: TRBD1; clone_size: .; j_call: TRBJ2-3; v_call: TRBV29-1; cdr3_nt: TGCAGCGCGTACCGGGACAGGGGGATACTAGCTAGCACAGATACGCAGTATTTT; cdr3_aa: CSAYRDRGILASTDTQYF
d_call: TRBD1; clone_size: .; j_call: TRBJ1-2; v_call: TRBV9; cdr3_nt: TGTGCCAGCAGCGTAGAATTCGGGGACAGAGGAGGCTACACCTTC; cdr3_aa: CASSVEFGDRGGYTF
d_call: TRBD2; clone_size: once; j_call: TRBJ2-1; v_call: TRBV28; cdr3_nt: TGTGCCAGCACTCTCCCGGGGGGTGGAGGCTACAATGAGCAGTTCTTC; cdr3_aa: CASTLPGGGGYNEQFF
d_call: .; clone_size: .; j_call: TRBJ2-5; v_call: TRBV4-3; cdr3_nt: TGCGCCAGCAGCCAAGACCCGCGGGGAGAGACCCAGTACTTC; cdr3_aa: CASSQDPRGETQYF